The clone carrying this T cell receptor beta chain showed up just a few times. Its antigen is undetermined. These data belong to a study of T cells in Graves' hyperthyroidism and ophthalmopathy. Clinicians diagnosed patients from clinical symptoms, serum thyroxine and TRAb, thyroid ultrasound and orbital computed tomography. Fresh peripheral blood, about 9.6 ml, yielded the PBMCs. RNA transcripts provided the source from which TCR beta CDR3 regions were amplified. Initially, a first-round RT-PCR of the TCR CDR3 employed the HTBI primer set. TCRdb ran MiXCR on the multiplex PCR reads and lists one entry per CDR3 protein. The sample contains about 530,000 distinct CDR3 sequences, under 20% of which appear only once. The CDR3 is 16 amino acids. Trimming took off 3 bases at V and 0 bases at J, with 11 bases between the two ends. Germline V lookup: CDR1 MGHDK, CDR2 SYGVNS. Study results and caveats: The model made its ophthalmopathy prediction, and onset followed a median approximately 6.5 months later.

J is TRBJ1-4 and V is TRBV25-1, with unresolved D. The sequenced material came from blood. The source of this sequence is a woman aged 18-29 years with Graves' ophthalmopathy. The CDR3 nucleotides are TGTGCCAGCAGTGATACGCGTACAGCAACTAATGAAAAACTGTTTTTT. This codes for CASSDTRTATNEKLFF.